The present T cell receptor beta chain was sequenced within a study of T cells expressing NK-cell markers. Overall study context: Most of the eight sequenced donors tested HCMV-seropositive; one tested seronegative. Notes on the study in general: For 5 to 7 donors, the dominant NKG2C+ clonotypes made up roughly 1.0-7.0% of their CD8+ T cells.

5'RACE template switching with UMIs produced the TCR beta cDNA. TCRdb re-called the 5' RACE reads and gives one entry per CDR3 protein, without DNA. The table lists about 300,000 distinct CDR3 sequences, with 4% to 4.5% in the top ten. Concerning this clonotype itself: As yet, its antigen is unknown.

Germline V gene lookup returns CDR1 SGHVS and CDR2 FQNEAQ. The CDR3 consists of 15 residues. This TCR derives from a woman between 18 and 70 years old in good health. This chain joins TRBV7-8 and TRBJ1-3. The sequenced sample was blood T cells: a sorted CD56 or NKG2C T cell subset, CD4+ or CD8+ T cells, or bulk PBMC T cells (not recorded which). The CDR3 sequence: CASSLGVQGGNTIYF.